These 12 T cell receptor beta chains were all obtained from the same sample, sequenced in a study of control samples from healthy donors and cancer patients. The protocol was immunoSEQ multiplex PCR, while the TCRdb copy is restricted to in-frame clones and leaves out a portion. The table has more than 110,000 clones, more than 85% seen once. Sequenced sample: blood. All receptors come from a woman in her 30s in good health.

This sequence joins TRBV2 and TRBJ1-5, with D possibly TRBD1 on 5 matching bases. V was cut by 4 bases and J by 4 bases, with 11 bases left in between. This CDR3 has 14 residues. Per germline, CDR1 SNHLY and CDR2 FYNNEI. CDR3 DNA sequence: TGTGCCAGCAGTGTAGGCAGGGAGAATCAGCCCCAGCATTTT. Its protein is CASSVGRENQPQHF.

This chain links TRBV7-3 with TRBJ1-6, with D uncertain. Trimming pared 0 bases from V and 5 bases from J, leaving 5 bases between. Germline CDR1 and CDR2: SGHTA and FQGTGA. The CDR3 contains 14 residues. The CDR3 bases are TGTGCCAGCAGCTTAACTGGGGATAATTCACCCCTCCACTTT. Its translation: CASSLTGDNSPLHF.

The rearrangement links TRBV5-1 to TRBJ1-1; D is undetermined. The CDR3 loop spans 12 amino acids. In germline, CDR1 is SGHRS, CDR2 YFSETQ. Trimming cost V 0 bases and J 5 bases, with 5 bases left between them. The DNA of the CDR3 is TGCGCCAGCAGCTTGGATTTGACTGAAGCTTTCTTT. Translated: CASSLDLTEAFF.

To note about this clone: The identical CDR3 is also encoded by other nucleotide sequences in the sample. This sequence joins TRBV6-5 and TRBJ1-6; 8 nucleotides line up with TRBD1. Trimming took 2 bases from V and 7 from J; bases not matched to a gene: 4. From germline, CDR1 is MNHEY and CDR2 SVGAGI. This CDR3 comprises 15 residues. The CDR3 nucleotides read TGTGCCAGCAGTTACGGGACAGGTACCAATTCACCCCTCCACTTT. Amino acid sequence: CASSYGTGTNSPLHF.

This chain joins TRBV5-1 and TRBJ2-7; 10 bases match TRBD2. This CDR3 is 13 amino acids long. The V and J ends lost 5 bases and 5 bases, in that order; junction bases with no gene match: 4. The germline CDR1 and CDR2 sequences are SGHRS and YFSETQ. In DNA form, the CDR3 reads TGCGCCAGCAGGGCTAGCGGGAGCGACGAGCAGTACTTC. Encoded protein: CASRASGSDEQYF.

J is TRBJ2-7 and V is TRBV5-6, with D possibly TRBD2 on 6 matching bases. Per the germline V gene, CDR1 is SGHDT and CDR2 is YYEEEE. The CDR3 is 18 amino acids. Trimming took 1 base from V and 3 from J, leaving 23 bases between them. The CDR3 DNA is TGTGCCAGCAGCTTGATAATTAGGAGGGGAGGAACTGGCTACGAGCAGTACTTC. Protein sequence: CASSLIIRRGGTGYEQYF.

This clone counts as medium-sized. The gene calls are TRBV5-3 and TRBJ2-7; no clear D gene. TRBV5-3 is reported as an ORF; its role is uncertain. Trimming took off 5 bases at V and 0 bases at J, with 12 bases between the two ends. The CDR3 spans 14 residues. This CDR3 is CARRSHPSSYEQYF. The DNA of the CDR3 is TGTGCCAGAAGGTCCCATCCCAGCTCCTACGAGCAGTACTTC.

CDR3 nucleotides: TGTGCCTGGAGTGTACGGGGGAGCACGGACACTGAAGCTTTCTTT. Its protein product is CAWSVRGSTDTEAFF. V usage is TRBV30 and J usage is TRBJ1-1, with D perhaps TRBD1 (5 bases). Trimming removed 0 bases at V and 3 bases at J, with 14 bases between. The CDR3 extends over 15 amino acids. Germline values: CDR1 GTSNPN, CDR2 SVGIG (reference sequence).

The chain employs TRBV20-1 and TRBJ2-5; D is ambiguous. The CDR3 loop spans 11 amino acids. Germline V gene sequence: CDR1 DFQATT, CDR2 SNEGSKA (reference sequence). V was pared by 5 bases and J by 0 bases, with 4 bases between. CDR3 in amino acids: CSALYQETQYF. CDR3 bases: TGCAGTGCTCTGTACCAAGAGACCCAGTACTTC.

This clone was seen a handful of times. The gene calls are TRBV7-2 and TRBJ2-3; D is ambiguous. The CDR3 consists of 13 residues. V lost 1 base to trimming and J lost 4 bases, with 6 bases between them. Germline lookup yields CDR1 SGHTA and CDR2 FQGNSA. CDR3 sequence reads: CASSLGLPDTQYF. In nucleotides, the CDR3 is TGTGCCAGCAGCTTAGGCCTACCAGATACGCAGTATTTT.

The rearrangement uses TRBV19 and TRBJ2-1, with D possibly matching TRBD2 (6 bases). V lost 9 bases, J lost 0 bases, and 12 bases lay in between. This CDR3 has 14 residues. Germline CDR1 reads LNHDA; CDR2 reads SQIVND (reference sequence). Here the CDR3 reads CASTGTFSYNEQFF. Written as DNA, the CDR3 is TGTGCCAGCACGGGGACTTTCTCCTACAATGAGCAGTTCTTC.

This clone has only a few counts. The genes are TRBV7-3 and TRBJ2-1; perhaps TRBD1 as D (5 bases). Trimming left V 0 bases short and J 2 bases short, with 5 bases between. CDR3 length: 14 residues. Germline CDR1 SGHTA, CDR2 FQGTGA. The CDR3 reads CASSLTQAYNEQFF. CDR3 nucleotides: TGTGCCAGCAGCTTAACACAGGCCTACAATGAGCAGTTCTTC.